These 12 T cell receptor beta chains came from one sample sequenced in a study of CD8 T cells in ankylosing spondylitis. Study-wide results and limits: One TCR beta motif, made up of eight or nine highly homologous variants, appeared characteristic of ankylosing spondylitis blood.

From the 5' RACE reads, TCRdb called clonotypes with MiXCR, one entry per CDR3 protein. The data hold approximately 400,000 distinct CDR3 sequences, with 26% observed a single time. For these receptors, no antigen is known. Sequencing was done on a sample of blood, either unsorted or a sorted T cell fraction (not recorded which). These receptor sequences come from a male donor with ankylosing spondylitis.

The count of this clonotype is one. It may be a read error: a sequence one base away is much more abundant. For the CDR3, the DNA is TGTGCCAGCAGCCAAGGTGGCAGTGTGAATGAGCTGTTCTTC. This encodes CASSQGGSVNELFF. This sequence joins TRBV4-2 and TRBJ2-1; no firm D call. Germline CDR1 reads LGHNA; CDR2 reads YNFKEQ. This CDR3 comprises 14 residues.

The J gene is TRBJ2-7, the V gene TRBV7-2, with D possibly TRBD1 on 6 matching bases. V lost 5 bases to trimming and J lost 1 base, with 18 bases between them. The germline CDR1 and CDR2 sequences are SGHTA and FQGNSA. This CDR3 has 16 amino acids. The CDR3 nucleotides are TGTGCCAGCAGCCCCAGGACAGCAACATTGTCCTACGAGCAGTACTTC. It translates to CASSPRTATLSYEQYF. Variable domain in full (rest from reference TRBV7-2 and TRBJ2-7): GAGVSQSPSNKVTEKGKDVELRCDPISGHTALYWYRQSLGQGLEFLIYFQGNSAPDKSGLPSDRFSAERTGGSVSTLTIQRTQQEDSAVYLCASSPRTATLSYEQYFGPGTRLTVT.

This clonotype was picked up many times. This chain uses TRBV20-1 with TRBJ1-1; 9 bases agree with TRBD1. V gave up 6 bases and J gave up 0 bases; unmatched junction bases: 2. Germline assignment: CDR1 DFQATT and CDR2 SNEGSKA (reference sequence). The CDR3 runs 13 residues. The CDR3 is CSAHRGLNTEAFF. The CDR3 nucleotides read TGCAGTGCCCACAGGGGGCTGAACACTGAAGCTTTCTTT.

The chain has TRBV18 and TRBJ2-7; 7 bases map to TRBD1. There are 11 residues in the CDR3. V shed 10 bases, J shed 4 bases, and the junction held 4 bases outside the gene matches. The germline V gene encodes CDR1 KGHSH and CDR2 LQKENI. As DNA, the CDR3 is TGTGCCACCGGGACAGAGTACGAGCAGTACGTC. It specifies CATGTEYEQYV.

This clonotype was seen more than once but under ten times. The CDR3 here is CASSQVDETEAFF. CDR3 DNA: TGTGCCAGCAGCCAAGTTGACGAGACTGAAGCTTTCTTT. The chain employs TRBV3-1 and TRBJ1-1; D unresolved. This CDR3 region has 13 residues. The germline CDR1 and CDR2 sequences are LGHDT and YNNKEL (reference sequence). V was cut by 1 base and J by 5 bases, with 8 bases left in between.

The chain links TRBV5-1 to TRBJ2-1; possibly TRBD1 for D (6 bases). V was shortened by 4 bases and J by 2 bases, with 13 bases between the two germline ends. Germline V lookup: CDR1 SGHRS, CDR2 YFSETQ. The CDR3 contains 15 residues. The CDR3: CASSQDSGAYNEQFF. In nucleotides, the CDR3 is TGCGCCAGCAGCCAGGACAGCGGTGCCTACAATGAGCAGTTCTTC.

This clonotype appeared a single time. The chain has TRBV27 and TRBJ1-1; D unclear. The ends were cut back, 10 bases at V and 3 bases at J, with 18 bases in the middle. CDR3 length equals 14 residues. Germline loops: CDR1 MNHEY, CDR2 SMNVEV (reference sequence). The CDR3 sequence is CATMSWGWDTEAFF. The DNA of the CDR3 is TGTGCCACCATGTCTTGGGGATGGGACACTGAAGCTTTCTTT.

The CDR3 DNA reads TGTGCCAGCAGCATCGACAGCCTTCCCAATGAGCAGTTCTTC. It encodes CASSIDSLPNEQFF. The rearrangement uses TRBV9 and TRBJ2-1, with TRBD1 as a possible D gene (5 bases). Germline CDR1 SGDLS, CDR2 YYNGEE. V gave up 4 bases and J gave up 6 bases, with 14 bases separating them. The CDR3 has 14 amino acids.

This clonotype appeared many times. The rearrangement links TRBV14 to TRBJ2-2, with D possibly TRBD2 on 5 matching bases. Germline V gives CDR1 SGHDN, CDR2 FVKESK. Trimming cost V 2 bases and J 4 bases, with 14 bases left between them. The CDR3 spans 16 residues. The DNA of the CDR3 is TGTGCCAGCAGCCAAATAGGTGGGAGAGCCACCGGGGAGCTGTTTTTT. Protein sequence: CASSQIGGRATGELFF.

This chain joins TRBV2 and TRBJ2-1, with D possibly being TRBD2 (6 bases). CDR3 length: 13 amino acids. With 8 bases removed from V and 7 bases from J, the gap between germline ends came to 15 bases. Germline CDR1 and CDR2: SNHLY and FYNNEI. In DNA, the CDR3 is TGTGCCAGCGTAATAGAACGGGGGAATGAGCAGTTCTTC. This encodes CASVIERGNEQFF. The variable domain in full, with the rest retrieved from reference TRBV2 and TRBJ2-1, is EPEVTQTPSHQVTQMGQEVILRCVPISNHLYFYWYRQILGQKVEFLVSFYNNEISEKSEIFDDQFSVERPDGSNFTLKIRSTKLEDSAMYFCASVIERGNEQFFGPGTRLTVL.

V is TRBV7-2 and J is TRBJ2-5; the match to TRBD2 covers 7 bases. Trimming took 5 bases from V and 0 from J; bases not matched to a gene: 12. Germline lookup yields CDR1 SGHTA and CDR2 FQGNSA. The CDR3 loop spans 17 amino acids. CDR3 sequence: CASSRASGRRDQETQYF. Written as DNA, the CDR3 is TGTGCCAGCAGCAGGGCTAGCGGTAGACGGGACCAAGAGACCCAGTACTTC. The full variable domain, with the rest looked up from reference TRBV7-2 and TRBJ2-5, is GAGVSQSPSNKVTEKGKDVELRCDPISGHTALYWYRQSLGQGLEFLIYFQGNSAPDKSGLPSDRFSAERTGGSVSTLTIQRTQQEDSAVYLCASSRASGRRDQETQYFGPGTRLLVL.

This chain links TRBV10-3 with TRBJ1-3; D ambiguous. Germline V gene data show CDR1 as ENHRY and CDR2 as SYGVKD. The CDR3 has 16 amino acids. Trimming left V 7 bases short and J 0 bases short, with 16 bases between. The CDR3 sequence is CAINKDGTYSGNTIYF. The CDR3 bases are TGTGCCATCAACAAAGACGGCACCTACTCTGGAAACACCATATATTTT.